Listed below are T cell receptor beta chains from one sample, sequenced in a study of T-cell memory formation after mild COVID-19. TCRdb passed the 5' RACE reads through MiXCR, listing each CDR3 protein once. The sample includes about 190,000 distinct CDR3 sequences, roughly a tenth of them seen just once. Sequenced input: PBMCs or a T cell subset sorted from them (not recorded which). The receptors were sampled from a man younger than 35 who had mild COVID-19 (a few samples of this study predate the infection). Cell type and time point are not known. Each CDR3 is given with its conserved first and last residue. The D gene is left open where the match is weak. Clone sizes are given selectively: once, few, many, or a class where the clone is expanded.

few,TRBD1,TRBJ1-4,TRBV6-5,TGTGCCAGCAGTTACACAGGGGGCCCTAATGAAAAACTGTTTTTT,CASSYTGGPNEKLFF
NA,NA,TRBJ2-2,TRBV6-5,TGTGCCAGCAGTTATCAGGGTTCCGGGGAGCTGTTTTTT,CASSYQGSGELFF
many,NA,TRBJ2-3,TRBV4-3,TGCGCCAGCAGCCAAGATTGGGTGGGGGGGCCAACAGATACGCAGTATTTT,CASSQDWVGGPTDTQYF
few,NA,TRBJ2-5,TRBV29-1,TGCAGCGTTGGAGGGCTGGGGGCTCTAGAGACCCAGTACTTC,CSVGGLGALETQYF
NA,NA,TRBJ1-2,TRBV12-3/TRBV12-4,TGTGCCAGCAGTTTCGGACAGAACTATGGCTACACCTTC,CASSFGQNYGYTF
many,NA,TRBJ1-3,TRBV12-3/TRBV12-4,TGTGCCAGCAGTTTATGGAGCTCTGGAAACACCATATATTTT,CASSLWSSGNTIYF
few,TRBD1,TRBJ1-1,TRBV4-3,TGCGCCAGCAGCCAAGTAGGGACAGGGGGCGCGGGAACTGAAGCTTTCTTT,CASSQVGTGGAGTEAFF
NA,TRBD2,TRBJ2-3,TRBV7-2,TGTGCCAGCAGCTTAGCGGGGGGACTAGTGGCAGATACGCAGTATTTT,CASSLAGGLVADTQYF
few,NA,TRBJ2-3,TRBV12-3/TRBV12-4,TGTGCCAGCAGTTCAGGGGTCTCTACAGATACGCAGTATTTT,CASSSGVSTDTQYF
few,NA,TRBJ2-3,TRBV5-1,TGCGCCAGCAGCTTGGTAGGGAGTTCGTACACAGATACGCAGTATTTT,CASSLVGSSYTDTQYF
few,TRBD2,TRBJ2-2,TRBV7-2,TGTGCCAGCAGCCGACTAGCGGGGGGATACGGGGAGCTGTTTTTT,CASSRLAGGYGELFF
few,NA,TRBJ2-7,TRBV3-1,TGTGCCAGCAGCCCTGGACCTTACTACGAGCAGTACTTC,CASSPGPYYEQYF
many,NA,TRBJ2-2,TRBV3-1,TGTGCCAGCAGCCTAGATCTCACTAGCACGGCCGGGGAGCTGTTTTTT,CASSLDLTSTAGELFF
many,NA,TRBJ2-7,TRBV20-1,TGCAGTGCTAGTCCCAGCTACGAGCAGTACTTC,CSASPSYEQYF
NA,NA,TRBJ1-2,TRBV5-4,TGTGCCAGCAGCTTGTTGTATCTAGGACCGACAAACTATGGCTACACCTTC,CASSLLYLGPTNYGYTF
NA,NA,TRBJ2-3,TRBV7-2,TGTGCCAGCAGCTCTCGACTAGGTACGCAGTATTTT,CASSSRLGTQYF
few,NA,TRBJ2-2,TRBV4-3,TGCGCCAGCAGCCAAGAAGCCTGGGGGCAGGGCGGGGAGCTGTTTTTT,CASSQEAWGQGGELFF
many,NA,TRBJ2-1,TRBV5-1,TGCGCCAGCAGCGAGAACTCTCCTAGGGACAATGAGCAGTTCTTC,CASSENSPRDNEQFF
many,TRBD1,TRBJ1-1,TRBV4-3,TGCGCCAGCAGCCCACAGGGGGCCCATGAAGCTTTCTTT,CASSPQGAHEAFF
few,TRBD1,TRBJ1-2,TRBV9,TGTGCCAGCAGTTATTATCACAGGGGAGACTATGGCTACACCTTC,CASSYYHRGDYGYTF
NA,NA,TRBJ1-1,TRBV18,TGTGCCAGCTCAGAAGGGTTCATGAACACTGAAGCTTTCTTT,CASSEGFMNTEAFF
NA,NA,TRBJ2-1,TRBV18,TGTGCCAGCCGAGGGACGGAGAATGAGCAGTTCTTC,CASRGTENEQFF
NA,TRBD2,TRBJ2-1,TRBV10-3,TGTGCCATCAGTGATTTTAGCGGGGACTCTCGTCTCGAGCAGTTCTTC,CAISDFSGDSRLEQFF
NA,TRBD2,TRBJ2-3,TRBV4-1,TGCGCCAGCAGTGAGCGGGGGGGCATAGATACGCAGTATTTT,CASSERGGIDTQYF
few,TRBD1,TRBJ2-1,TRBV19,TGTGCCAGTACCAGGGGGTCCTACAATGAGCAGTTCTTC,CASTRGSYNEQFF
few,NA,TRBJ1-4,TRBV12-3/TRBV12-4,TGTGCCAGCAGTTTAGGGGATTCTAATGAAAAACTGTTTTTT,CASSLGDSNEKLFF
NA,TRBD2,TRBJ2-5,TRBV7-2,TGTGCCAGCAGCTTAATGGGAGCGGGGGCCCAAGAGACCCAGTACTTC,CASSLMGAGAQETQYF
few,NA,TRBJ1-1,TRBV7-2,TGTGCCAGCAGCTGGACAGTGAACACTGAAGCTTTCTTT,CASSWTVNTEAFF
NA,TRBD1,TRBJ1-1,TRBV6-1,TGTGCCAGCGGCAGGGGGCATGAGACTGAAGCTTTCTTT,CASGRGHETEAFF
NA,NA,TRBJ1-2,TRBV11-2,TGTGCCAGCAGCTTTGCAGGAACCAGCAACTATGGCTACACCTTC,CASSFAGTSNYGYTF
few,NA,TRBJ2-5,TRBV6-1,TGTGCCTCGGCACTGGAGGGGGTGTCGGCCCAGTACTTC,CASALEGVSAQYF
few,NA,TRBJ1-3,TRBV18,TGTGCCAGCTCACCACGGGTAAACTCTGGAAACACCATATATTTT,CASSPRVNSGNTIYF
few,NA,TRBJ2-5,TRBV11-2,TGTGCCAGCAGCCCCCAACGGGGGACCCAGTACTTC,CASSPQRGTQYF
few,NA,TRBJ1-2,TRBV11-1,TGTGCCAGCAGCTTAGAGTTCGGTCACGGCTATGGCTACACCTTC,CASSLEFGHGYGYTF
NA,NA,TRBJ1-5,TRBV10-3,TGTGCCATCAGTGGCGCAGGTCGTGATCAGCCCCAGCATTTT,CAISGAGRDQPQHF
NA,NA,TRBJ2-2,TRBV5-4,TGTGCCAGCAGCTTGCAGGGCCTACCCGGCGGGGAGCTGTTTTTT,CASSLQGLPGGELFF
NA,NA,TRBJ1-3,TRBV6-5,TGTGCCAGCAGTCTTCAGGTTTACTCTGGAAACACCATATATTTT,CASSLQVYSGNTIYF
once,NA,TRBJ1-2,TRBV3-1,TGTGCCAGCAGCCTTCGGGGATCAGTCTATGGCTACACCTTC,CASSLRGSVYGYTF
NA,NA,TRBJ2-7,TRBV9,TGTGCCAGCAGCGCCCGAGACCATTACAACGGCTACGAGCAGTACTTC,CASSARDHYNGYEQYF
few,TRBD2,TRBJ2-3,TRBV7-8,TGTGCCAGCAGCCCCAGAGGCCTAGCGGCAGATACGCAGTATTTT,CASSPRGLAADTQYF
few,NA,TRBJ1-1,TRBV3-1,TGTGCCAGCAGCCAATTCGACAGGAACACTGAAGCTTTCTTT,CASSQFDRNTEAFF
few,TRBD1,TRBJ2-5,TRBV6-6,TGTGCCAGCAGTGAAGCCGGGACAGGGAAGACCCAGTACTTC,CASSEAGTGKTQYF
NA,NA,TRBJ2-2,TRBV5-6,TGTGCCAGCACTCCAAAAGGGGCCGGGGAGCTGTTTTTT,CASTPKGAGELFF
NA,TRBD2,TRBJ2-5,TRBV4-2,TGTGCCAGCAGCCATGTTAGCGGGGGGGCGGAGGAGACCCAGTACTTC,CASSHVSGGAEETQYF
NA,NA,TRBJ1-5,TRBV27,TGTGCCAGCAGTTACGGCAGCAATCAGCCCCAGCATTTT,CASSYGSNQPQHF
few,TRBD2,TRBJ2-3,TRBV5-4,TGTGCCAGCAGCTTGGCCGGTGGGAGCGGGGCAGATACGCAGTATTTT,CASSLAGGSGADTQYF
few,TRBD2,TRBJ2-2,TRBV30,TGTGCCTGGAGACTAGCGGGGGGGCCTCACGGGGAGCTGTTTTTT,CAWRLAGGPHGELFF
NA,NA,TRBJ2-1,TRBV3-1,TGTGCCAGCAGCCAAGGGGACCTCAATGAGCAGTTCTTC,CASSQGDLNEQFF
NA,NA,TRBJ2-3,TRBV4-3,TGCGCCAGCAGCCAAGACGCGTCCTTAGATACGCAGTATTTT,CASSQDASLDTQYF
NA,NA,TRBJ1-1,TRBV5-1,TGCGCCAGCAGCTTCGGGTCCCTCATGAACACTGAAGCTTTCTTT,CASSFGSLMNTEAFF
NA,TRBD2,TRBJ2-4,TRBV4-3,TGCGCCAGCAGCCGCGGTAGCGGGGGGGAAAACATTCAGTACTTC,CASSRGSGGENIQYF